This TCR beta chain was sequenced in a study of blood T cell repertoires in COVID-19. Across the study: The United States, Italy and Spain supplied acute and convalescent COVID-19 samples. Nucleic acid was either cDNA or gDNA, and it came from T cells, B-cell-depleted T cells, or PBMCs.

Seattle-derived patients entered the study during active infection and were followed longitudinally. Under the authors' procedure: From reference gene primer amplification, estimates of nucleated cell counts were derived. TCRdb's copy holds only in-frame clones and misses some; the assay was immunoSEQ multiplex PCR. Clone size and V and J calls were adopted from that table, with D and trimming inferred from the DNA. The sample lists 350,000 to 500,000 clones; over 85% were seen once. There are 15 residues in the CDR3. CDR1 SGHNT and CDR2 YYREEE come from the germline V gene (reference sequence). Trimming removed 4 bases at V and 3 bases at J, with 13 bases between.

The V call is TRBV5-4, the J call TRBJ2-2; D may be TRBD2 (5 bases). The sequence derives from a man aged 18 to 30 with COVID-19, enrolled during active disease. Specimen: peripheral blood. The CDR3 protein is CASSPQRADTGELFF. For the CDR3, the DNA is TGTGCCAGCAGCCCCCAGAGGGCTGACACCGGGGAGCTGTTTTTT.